One and the same sample provided the 12 T cell receptor beta chains below, sequenced in a study of blood T cell repertoires in COVID-19. Here immunoSEQ multiplex PCR was the method, and the copy in TCRdb shows in-frame clones only, minus some. The sample has 50,000 to 75,000 clones; roughly nine tenths are singletons. Sequenced sample: peripheral blood. The receptors come from a human donor in a cohort sampled during active COVID-19.

The chain combines TRBV6-2 or TRBV6-3 with TRBJ2-1; 7 bases are shared with TRBD1. This CDR3 is built from 13 residues. The trim removed 4 bases at V and 6 bases at J, leaving 3 bases unmatched. Germline V gene lookup returns CDR1 MNHEY and CDR2 SVGEGT. CDR3 sequence: CASSWGQTNEQFF. CDR3 nucleotides: TGTGCCAGCAGTTGGGGACAGACCAATGAGCAGTTCTTC.

This chain links TRBV2 with TRBJ1-3; D gene uncertain. The CDR3 spans 16 residues. The V gene's germline CDR1 is SNHLY and CDR2 FYNNEI. Trimming took off 0 bases at V and 0 bases at J, with 9 bases between the two ends. CDR3 residues: CASSEAGGSSGNTIYF. The CDR3, as DNA: TGTGCCAGCAGTGAAGCGGGCGGGAGCTCTGGAAACACCATATATTTT.

V is TRBV28 and J is TRBJ1-1; TRBD1 might be the D (6 bases). Germline V lookup: CDR1 MDHEN, CDR2 SYDVKM. V was pared by 3 bases and J by 5 bases, with 13 bases between. This CDR3 is built from 14 residues. DNA of the CDR3: TGTGCCAGCAGTTTCAACAGGGACGGAACTGAAGCTTTCTTT. Amino acid sequence: CASSFNRDGTEAFF.

The J gene is TRBJ2-1, the V gene TRBV7-8; TRBD2 aligns across 9 bases. This CDR3 is 16 amino acids long. J was trimmed by 5 bases and V by 4 bases; bases with no gene match: 9. Germline V gene lookup returns CDR1 SGHVS and CDR2 FQNEAQ. The CDR3 sequence is CASSYLSGGPNNEQFF. The CDR3 DNA is TGTGCCAGCAGCTATTTAAGCGGGGGGCCCAACAATGAGCAGTTCTTC.

DNA for the CDR3: TGTGCCAGCAGCTTAGAACAGGGGAGGATGAATGAGCAGTTCTTC. Protein: CASSLEQGRMNEQFF. This chain connects TRBV11-2 to TRBJ2-1; possible D gene TRBD1, 7 bases. Germline V CDR1 and CDR2: SGHAT, FQNNGV. The CDR3 is 15 amino acids. Trimming shortened V by 0 bases and J by 7 bases, and 13 bases separated the two germline ends.

This clone is a singleton in its sample. The chain joins TRBV11-2 to TRBJ2-6; no definite D call. Germline-derived CDR1 and CDR2 are SGHAT and FQNNGV. The CDR3 spans 17 residues. V lost 1 base and J 5 bases, leaving 15 bases between the germline ends. The CDR3 loop reads CASSLVLWATRANVLTF. Written as DNA, the CDR3 is TGTGCCAGCAGCTTAGTGTTGTGGGCAACCAGGGCCAACGTCCTGACTTTC.

The V and J genes are TRBV6-5 and TRBJ2-5; tentatively, D is TRBD2 (6 bases). V lost 6 bases and J lost 5, with 19 bases in between. Germline V lookup: CDR1 MNHEY, CDR2 SVGAGI. The CDR3 has 15 amino acids. CDR3: CASSLGGWGEETQYF. In DNA form, the CDR3 reads TGTGCCAGCAGCCTAGGCGGATGGGGGGAGGAGACCCAGTACTTC.

This chain uses TRBV2 with TRBJ1-1; TRBD1 might be the D (5 bases). Trimming pared 8 bases from V and 1 base from J, leaving 14 bases between. This CDR3 has 14 amino acids. In germline, CDR1 is SNHLY, CDR2 FYNNEI. CDR3 in DNA: TGTGCCAGCTCCCGGGAGGGGTGGAACACTGAAGCTTTCTTT. The encoded protein is CASSREGWNTEAFF.

The chain employs TRBV19 and TRBJ1-2, with D perhaps TRBD1 (6 bases). The CDR3 length is 16 residues. The ends were cut back, 4 bases at V and 8 bases at J, with 23 bases in the middle. CDR1 LNHDA and CDR2 SQIVND come from the germline V gene (reference sequence). CDR3 sequence: CASSTRQADKRTGYTF. The CDR3 nucleotides read TGTGCCAGTAGTACGAGACAGGCGGATAAGCGTACGGGCTACACCTTC.

In its sample, this clone ranks as medium-sized. The genes are TRBV27 and TRBJ2-2; tentatively, D is TRBD2 (6 bases). The CDR3 sequence is 15 residues long. Trimming stripped 1 base from V and 6 bases from J, with 12 bases between. Per the germline V gene, CDR1 is MNHEY and CDR2 is SMNVEV (reference sequence). CDR3 sequence: CASSLFPSAPGELFF. The CDR3 bases are TGTGCCAGCAGTTTATTTCCTAGCGCACCCGGGGAGCTGTTTTTT.

The chain recombines TRBV27 with TRBJ2-7; 9 bases fit TRBD2. Germline CDR1 and CDR2: MNHEY and SMNVEV (reference sequence). The V and J ends lost 5 bases and 3 bases, in that order; junction bases with no gene match: 11. The CDR3 runs 16 residues. The CDR3 nucleotides read TGTGCCAGCAGTCCCCGTGGGCTAGCGGGATACTACGAGCAGTACTTC. It yields the protein CASSPRGLAGYYEQYF.

The CDR3 protein is CASSLVSQGRYDGNYGYTF. CDR3 coding DNA: TGTGCCAGCAGCTTAGTATCTCAGGGGCGGTATGATGGGAACTATGGCTACACCTTC. This sequence joins TRBV11-2 and TRBJ1-2; possible D gene TRBD1, 6 bases. In germline, CDR1 is SGHAT, CDR2 FQNNGV. The CDR3 consists of 19 residues. Trimming removed 1 base from V and 2 bases from J, with 23 bases in between. Combining the CDR3 with reference TRBV11-2 and TRBJ1-2 gives the whole variable domain EAGVAQSPRYKIIEKRQSVAFWCNPISGHATLYWYQQILGQGPKLLIQFQNNGVVDDSQLPKDRFSAERLKGVDSTLKIQPAKLEDSAVYLCASSLVSQGRYDGNYGYTFGSGTRLTVV.